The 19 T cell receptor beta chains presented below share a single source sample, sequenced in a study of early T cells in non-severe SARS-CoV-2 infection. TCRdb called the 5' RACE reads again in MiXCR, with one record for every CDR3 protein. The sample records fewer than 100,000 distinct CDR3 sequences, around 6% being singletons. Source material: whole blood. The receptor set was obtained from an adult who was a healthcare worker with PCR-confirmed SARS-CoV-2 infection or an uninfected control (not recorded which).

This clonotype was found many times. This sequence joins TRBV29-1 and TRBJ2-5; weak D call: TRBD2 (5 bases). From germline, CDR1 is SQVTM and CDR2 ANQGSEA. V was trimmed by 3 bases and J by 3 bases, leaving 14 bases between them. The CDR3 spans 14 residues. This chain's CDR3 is CSVDGAEAKETQYF. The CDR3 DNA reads TGCAGCGTTGACGGAGCGGAAGCAAAAGAGACCCAGTACTTC.

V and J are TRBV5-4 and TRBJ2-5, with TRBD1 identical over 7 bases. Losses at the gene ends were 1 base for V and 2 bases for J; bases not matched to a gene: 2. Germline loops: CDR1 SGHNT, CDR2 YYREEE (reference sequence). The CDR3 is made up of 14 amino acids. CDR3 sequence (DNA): TGTGCCAGCAGCTTGACAGGGGTTCAAGAGACCCAGTACTTC. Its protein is CASSLTGVQETQYF.

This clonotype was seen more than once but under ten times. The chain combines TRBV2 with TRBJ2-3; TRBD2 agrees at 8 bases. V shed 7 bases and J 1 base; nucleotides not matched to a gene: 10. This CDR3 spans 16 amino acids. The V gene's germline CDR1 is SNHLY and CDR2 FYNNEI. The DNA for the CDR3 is TGTGCCAGCAAGGCGGGGGGACGTTCGGGCACAGATACGCAGTATTTT. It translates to CASKAGGRSGTDTQYF.

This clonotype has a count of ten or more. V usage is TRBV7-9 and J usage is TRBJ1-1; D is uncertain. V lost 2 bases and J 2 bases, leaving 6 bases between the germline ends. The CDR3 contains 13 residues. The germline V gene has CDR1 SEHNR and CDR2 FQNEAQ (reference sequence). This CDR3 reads CASSLSVNTEAFF. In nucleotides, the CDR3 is TGTGCCAGCAGCTTATCGGTAAACACTGAAGCTTTCTTT.

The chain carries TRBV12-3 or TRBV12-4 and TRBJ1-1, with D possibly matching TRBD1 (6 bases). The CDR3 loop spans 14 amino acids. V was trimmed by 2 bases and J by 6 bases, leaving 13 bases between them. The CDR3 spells CASSLIRGWAEAFF. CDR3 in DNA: TGTGCCAGCAGTTTAATCAGGGGTTGGGCTGAAGCTTTCTTT.

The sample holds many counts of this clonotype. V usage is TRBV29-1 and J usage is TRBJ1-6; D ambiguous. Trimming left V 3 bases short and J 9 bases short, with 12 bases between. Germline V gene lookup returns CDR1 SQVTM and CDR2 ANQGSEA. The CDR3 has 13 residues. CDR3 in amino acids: CSVEVEYGSPLHF. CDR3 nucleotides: TGCAGCGTTGAGGTGGAATATGGTTCACCCCTCCACTTT.

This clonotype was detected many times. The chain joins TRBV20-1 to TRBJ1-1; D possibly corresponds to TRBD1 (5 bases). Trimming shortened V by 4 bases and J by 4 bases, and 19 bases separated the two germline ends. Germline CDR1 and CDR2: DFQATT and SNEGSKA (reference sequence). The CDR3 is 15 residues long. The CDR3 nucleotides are TGCAGTGCTACTGTCCAGGGTGATGATCGCACTGAAGCTTTCTTT. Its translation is CSATVQGDDRTEAFF.

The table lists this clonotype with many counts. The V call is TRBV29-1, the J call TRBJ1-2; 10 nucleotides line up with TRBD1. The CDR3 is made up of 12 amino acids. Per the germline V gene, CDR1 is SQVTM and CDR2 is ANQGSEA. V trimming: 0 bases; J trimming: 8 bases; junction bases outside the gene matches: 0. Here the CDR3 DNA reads TGCAGCGTTGAAGAGACAGGGGGCGGCTACACCTTC. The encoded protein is CSVEETGGGYTF.

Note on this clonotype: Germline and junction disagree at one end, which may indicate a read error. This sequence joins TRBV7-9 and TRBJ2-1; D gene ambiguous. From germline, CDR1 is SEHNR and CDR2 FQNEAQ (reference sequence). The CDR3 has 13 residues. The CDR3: CASRLGRMNEQFF. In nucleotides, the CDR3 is TGTGCCAGCAGATTAGGGCGCATGAATGAGCAGTTCTTC.

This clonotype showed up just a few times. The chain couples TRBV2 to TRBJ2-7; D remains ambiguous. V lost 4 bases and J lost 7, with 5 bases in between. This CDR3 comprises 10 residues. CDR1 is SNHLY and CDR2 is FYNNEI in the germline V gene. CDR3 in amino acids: CASSVREQYF. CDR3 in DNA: TGTGCCAGCAGTGTAAGAGAGCAGTACTTC.

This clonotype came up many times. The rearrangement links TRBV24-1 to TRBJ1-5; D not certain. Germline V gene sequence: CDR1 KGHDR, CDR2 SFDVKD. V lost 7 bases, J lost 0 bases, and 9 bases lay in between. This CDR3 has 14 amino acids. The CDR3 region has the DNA TGTGCCACCAGCTCTAGCTATAGCAATCAGCCCCAGCATTTT. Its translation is CATSSSYSNQPQHF.

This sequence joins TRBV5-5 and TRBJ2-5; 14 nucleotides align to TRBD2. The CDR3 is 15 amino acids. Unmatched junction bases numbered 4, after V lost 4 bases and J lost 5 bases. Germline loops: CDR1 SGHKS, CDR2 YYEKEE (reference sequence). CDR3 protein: CASSTGLAGVETQYF. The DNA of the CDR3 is TGTGCCAGCAGCACGGGACTAGCGGGAGTGGAGACCCAGTACTTC. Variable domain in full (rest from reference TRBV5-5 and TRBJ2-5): DAGVTQSPTHLIKTRGQQVTLRCSPISGHKSVSWYQQVLGQGPQFIFQYYEKEERGRGNFPDRFSARQFPNYSSELNVNALLLGDSALYLCASSTGLAGVETQYFGPGTRLLVL.

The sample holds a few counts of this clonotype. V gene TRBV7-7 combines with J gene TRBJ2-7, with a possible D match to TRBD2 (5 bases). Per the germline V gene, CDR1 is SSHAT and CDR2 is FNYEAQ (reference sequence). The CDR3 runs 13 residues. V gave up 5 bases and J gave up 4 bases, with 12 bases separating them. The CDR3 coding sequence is TGTGCCAGCAGCCCACACCGGGGATACGAGCAGTACTTC. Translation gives CASSPHRGYEQYF.

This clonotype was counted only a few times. The CDR3 coding sequence is TGTGCCAGCACCCTTTCTAGCGGGGGGGCGATAAATGAGCAGTTCTTC. Translated: CASTLSSGGAINEQFF. The chain links TRBV12-3 or TRBV12-4 to TRBJ2-1; TRBD2 matches 12 bases. Trimming cost V 7 bases and J 7 bases; bases outside gene matches: 11. The CDR3 is 16 amino acids.

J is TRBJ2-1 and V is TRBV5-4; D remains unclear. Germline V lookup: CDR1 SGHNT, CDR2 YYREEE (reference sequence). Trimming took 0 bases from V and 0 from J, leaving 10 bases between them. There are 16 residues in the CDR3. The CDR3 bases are TGTGCCAGCAGCTTGGACATCCTTGGCTCCTACAATGAGCAGTTCTTC. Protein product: CASSLDILGSYNEQFF.

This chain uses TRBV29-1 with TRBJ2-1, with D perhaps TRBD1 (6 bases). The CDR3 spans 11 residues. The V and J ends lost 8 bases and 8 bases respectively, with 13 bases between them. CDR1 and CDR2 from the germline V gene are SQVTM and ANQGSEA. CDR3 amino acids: CSIQGRDEQFF. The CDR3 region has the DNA TGCAGCATACAGGGTAGAGATGAGCAGTTCTTC.

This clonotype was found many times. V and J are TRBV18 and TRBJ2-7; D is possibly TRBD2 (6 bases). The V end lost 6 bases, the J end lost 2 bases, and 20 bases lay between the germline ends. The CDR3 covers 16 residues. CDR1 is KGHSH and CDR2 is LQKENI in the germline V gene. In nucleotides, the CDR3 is TGTGCCAGCTCGATAAAGGAGGGAACGGGCGCCTACGAGCAGTACTTC. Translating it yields CASSIKEGTGAYEQYF.

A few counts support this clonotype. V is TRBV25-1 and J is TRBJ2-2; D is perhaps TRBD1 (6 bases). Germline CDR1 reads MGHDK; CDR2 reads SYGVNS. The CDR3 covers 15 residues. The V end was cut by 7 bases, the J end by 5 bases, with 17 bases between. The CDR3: CASMDFRGETGELFF. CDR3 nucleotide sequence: TGTGCCAGCATGGATTTCAGGGGTGAAACCGGGGAGCTGTTTTTT.

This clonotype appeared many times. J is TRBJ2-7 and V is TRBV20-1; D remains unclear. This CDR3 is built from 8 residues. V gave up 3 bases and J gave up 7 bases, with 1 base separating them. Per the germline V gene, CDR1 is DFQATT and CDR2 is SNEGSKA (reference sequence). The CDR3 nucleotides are TGCAGTGCTAGGGAGCAGTACTTC. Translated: CSAREQYF.